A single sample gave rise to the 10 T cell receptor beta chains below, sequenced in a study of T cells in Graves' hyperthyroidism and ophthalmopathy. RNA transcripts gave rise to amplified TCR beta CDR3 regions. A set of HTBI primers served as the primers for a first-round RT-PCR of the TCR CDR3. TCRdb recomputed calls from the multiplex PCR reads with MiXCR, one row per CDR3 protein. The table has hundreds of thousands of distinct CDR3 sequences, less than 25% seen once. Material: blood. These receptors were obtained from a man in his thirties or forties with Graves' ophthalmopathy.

CDR3 residues: CASSSGTGENEQYF. Written as DNA, the CDR3 is TGTGCCAGCAGCTCCGGGACAGGAGAGAACGAGCAGTACTTC. The chain has TRBV7-8 and TRBJ2-7; 8 nucleotides line up with TRBD1. The germline V gene has CDR1 SGHVS and CDR2 FQNEAQ. This CDR3 has 14 residues. Trimming took 4 bases from V and 5 from J; bases not matched to a gene: 7.

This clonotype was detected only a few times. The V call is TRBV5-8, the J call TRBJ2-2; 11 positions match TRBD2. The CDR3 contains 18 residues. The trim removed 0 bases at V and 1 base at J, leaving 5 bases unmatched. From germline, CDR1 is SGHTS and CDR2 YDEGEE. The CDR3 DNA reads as TGTGCCAGCAGCTTGGCCTTCGGGACTAGCGGGAACACCGGGGAGCTGTTTTTT. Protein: CASSLAFGTSGNTGELFF.

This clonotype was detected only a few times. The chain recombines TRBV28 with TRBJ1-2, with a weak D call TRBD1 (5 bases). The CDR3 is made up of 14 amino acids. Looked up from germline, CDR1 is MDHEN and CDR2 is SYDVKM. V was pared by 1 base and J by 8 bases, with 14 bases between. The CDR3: CASSLSGPLAGYTF. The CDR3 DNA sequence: TGTGCCAGCAGTTTATCGGGACCCCTAGCCGGCTACACCTTC.

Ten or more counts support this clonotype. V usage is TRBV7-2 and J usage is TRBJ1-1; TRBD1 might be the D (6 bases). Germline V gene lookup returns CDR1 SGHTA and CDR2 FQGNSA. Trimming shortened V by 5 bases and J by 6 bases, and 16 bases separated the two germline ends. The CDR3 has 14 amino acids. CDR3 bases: TGTGCCAGCAGCCGGAGAGGGGGAAACGCTGAAGCTTTCTTT. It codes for CASSRRGGNAEAFF. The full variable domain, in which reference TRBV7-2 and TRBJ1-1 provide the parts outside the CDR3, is GAGVSQSPSNKVTEKGKDVELRCDPISGHTALYWYRQSLGQGLEFLIYFQGNSAPDKSGLPSDRFSAERTGGSVSTLTIQRTQQEDSAVYLCASSRRGGNAEAFFGQGTRLTVV.

DNA of the CDR3: TGTGCCAGCAGCTCACCACGGGACGAACCGTACTTC. As protein: CASSSPRDEPYF. This rearrangement joins TRBV11-2 to TRBJ2-7; D possibly uses TRBD1 or TRBD2 (5 bases each). The V gene lost 4 bases and the J gene lost 12 bases, with 16 bases spanning the gap. This CDR3 has 12 amino acids. Germline-derived CDR1 and CDR2 are SGHAT and FQNNGV.

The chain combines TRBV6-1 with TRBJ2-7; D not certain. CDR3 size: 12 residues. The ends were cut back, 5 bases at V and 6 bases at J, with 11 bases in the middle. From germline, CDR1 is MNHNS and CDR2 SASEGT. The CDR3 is CASSPRGVEQYF. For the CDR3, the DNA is TGTGCCAGCAGTCCACGAGGTGTCGAGCAGTACTTC.

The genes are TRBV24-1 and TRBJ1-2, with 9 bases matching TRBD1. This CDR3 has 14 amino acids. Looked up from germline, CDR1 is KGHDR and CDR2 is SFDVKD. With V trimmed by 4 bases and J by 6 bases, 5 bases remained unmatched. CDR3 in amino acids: CATSDTGTGHGYTF. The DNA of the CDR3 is TGTGCCACCAGTGACACCGGGACAGGGCATGGCTACACCTTC.

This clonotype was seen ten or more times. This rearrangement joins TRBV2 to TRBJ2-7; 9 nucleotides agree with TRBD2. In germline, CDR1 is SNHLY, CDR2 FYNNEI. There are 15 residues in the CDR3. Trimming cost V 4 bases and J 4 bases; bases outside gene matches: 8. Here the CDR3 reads CASSGVAGEIYEQYF. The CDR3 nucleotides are TGTGCCAGCAGTGGGGTAGCGGGAGAAATTTACGAGCAGTACTTC.

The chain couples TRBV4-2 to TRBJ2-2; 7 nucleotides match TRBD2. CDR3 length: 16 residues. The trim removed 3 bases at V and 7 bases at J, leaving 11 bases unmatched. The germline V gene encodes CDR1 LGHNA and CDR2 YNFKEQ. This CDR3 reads CASSQIGGGMVGELFF. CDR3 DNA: TGTGCCAGCAGCCAGATTGGGGGAGGGATGGTCGGGGAGCTGTTTTTT.

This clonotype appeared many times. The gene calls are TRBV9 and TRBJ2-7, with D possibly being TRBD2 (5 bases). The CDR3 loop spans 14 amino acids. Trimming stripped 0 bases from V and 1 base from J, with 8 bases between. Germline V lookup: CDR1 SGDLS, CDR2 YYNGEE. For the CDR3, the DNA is TGTGCCAGCAGCGTAGGAGAGGGTTCCTACGAGCAGTACTTC. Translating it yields CASSVGEGSYEQYF.